Below, 8 T cell receptor beta chains from the same sample are listed, as sequenced in a study of blood T cell repertoires in COVID-19. Assay used: immunoSEQ multiplex PCR; TCRdb lists only in-frame clones, some missing. The sample holds fewer than 95,000 clones, 70% to 90% seen once. Sequencing used peripheral blood. The receptors were sampled from a man aged 45-65 years with active or convalescent COVID-19.

This clone was detected a few times. V usage is TRBV5-1 and J usage is TRBJ2-7, with D possibly being TRBD2 (7 bases). CDR3 size: 15 residues. V lost 9 bases, J lost 2 bases, and 21 bases lay in between. Germline lookup yields CDR1 SGHRS and CDR2 YFSETQ. In DNA form, the CDR3 reads TGCGCCACCAAACCTTGGGAGGGGGTGGCCTACGAGCAGTACTTC. This codes for CATKPWEGVAYEQYF.

This clone was observed a few times. V gene TRBV11-3 combines with J gene TRBJ2-2; possible D gene TRBD1, 6 bases. Germline lookup yields CDR1 SGHNT and CDR2 YENEEA. V lost 2 bases, J lost 4 bases, and 11 bases lay in between. This CDR3 is built from 15 residues. CDR3 coding DNA: TGTGCCAGCAGCTTACGCAGGGGTGGCACCGGGGAGCTGTTTTTT. Translated, it gives CASSLRRGGTGELFF.

This clone was seen only a few times. The chain carries TRBV12-3 or TRBV12-4 and TRBJ1-2, with 9 bases aligning to TRBD1. V gave up 6 bases and J gave up 7 bases; unmatched junction bases: 6. The CDR3 runs 13 residues. As DNA, the CDR3 is TGTGCCAGCAGAGTACAGGGGGCAGGTGGCTACACCTTC. Its protein is CASRVQGAGGYTF.

This clone appeared a few times. The V gene is TRBV5-1, the J gene TRBJ2-7; D may be TRBD1 (6 bases). Trimming cost V 5 bases and J 6 bases, with 18 bases left between them. The germline V gene has CDR1 SGHRS and CDR2 YFSETQ. This CDR3 region has 14 residues. CDR3 sequence: CASSLSQGPSEQYF. The CDR3, as DNA: TGCGCCAGCAGTTTGTCACAGGGTCCATCCGAGCAGTACTTC.

The chain carries TRBV15 and TRBJ2-1; D is unresolved. Germline V CDR1 and CDR2: LNHNV, YYDKDF (reference sequence). Trimming pared 2 bases from V and 2 bases from J, leaving 4 bases between. The CDR3 consists of 13 residues. Here the CDR3 reads CATSRQTYNEQFF. In DNA form, the CDR3 reads TGTGCCACCAGCAGACAAACCTACAATGAGCAGTTCTTC.

In DNA form, the CDR3 reads TGCGCCAGCAGCCATGACAGGGGGTTAAACAATGAGCAGTTCTTC. This gives the protein CASSHDRGLNNEQFF. The chain carries TRBV4-3 and TRBJ2-1; 9 bases agree with TRBD1. Trimming at V came to 3 bases and at J to 5 bases, leaving 5 bases not matched to a gene. The CDR3 has 15 amino acids. The germline CDR1 and CDR2 sequences are LGHNA and YSLEER.

The rearrangement links TRBV6-6 to TRBJ2-5, with D maybe TRBD1 (5 bases). V was cut by 2 bases and J by 3 bases, with 10 bases left in between. Germline assignment: CDR1 MNHNY and CDR2 SVGAGI (reference sequence). The CDR3 contains 14 residues. The CDR3 DNA sequence: TGTGCCAGCAGTTACCCCAGCAGGGAAGAGACCCAGTACTTC. This encodes CASSYPSREETQYF.

The chain joins TRBV5-1 to TRBJ2-7; TRBD1 aligns across 7 bases. V dropped 4 bases and J dropped 2; count of bases not matched to a gene: 6. Germline V gene lookup returns CDR1 SGHRS and CDR2 YFSETQ. The CDR3 totals 14 residues. This CDR3 is CASSRGGDTYEQYF. DNA for the CDR3: TGCGCCAGCAGCAGAGGGGGCGACACCTACGAGCAGTACTTC.